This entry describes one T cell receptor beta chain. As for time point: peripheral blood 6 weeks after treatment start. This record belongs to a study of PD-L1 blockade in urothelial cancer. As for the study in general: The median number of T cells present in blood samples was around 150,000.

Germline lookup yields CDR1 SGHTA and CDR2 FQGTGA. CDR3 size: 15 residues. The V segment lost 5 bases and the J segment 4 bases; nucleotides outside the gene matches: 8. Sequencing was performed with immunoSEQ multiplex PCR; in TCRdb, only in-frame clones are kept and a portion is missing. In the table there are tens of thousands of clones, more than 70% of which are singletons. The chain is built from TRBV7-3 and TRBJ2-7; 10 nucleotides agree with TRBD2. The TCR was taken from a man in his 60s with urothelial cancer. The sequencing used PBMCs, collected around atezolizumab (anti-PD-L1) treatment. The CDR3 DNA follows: TGTGCCAGCAGCAGACTAGCGGGCCAGGCGTACGAGCAGTACTTC. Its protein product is CASSRLAGQAYEQYF.